Here is one T cell receptor (beta chain) with its context. Its matching antigen is unknown. The protocol was immunoSEQ multiplex PCR, while the TCRdb copy is restricted to in-frame clones and leaves out a portion. The repertoire consists of approximately 400,000 clones, with approximately 96% occurring once and the leading ten covering more than 0.3%. Healthy HIV-negative adults with no recent acute infections or vaccinations were recruited as donors. The sample originates from a study of shared clonotypes between healthy human individuals. Study-wide points: When naive CD4 clonotypes were compared across a few donors, 5% to 5.5% were shared. Having only a few donors restricted how much genetic and exposure-history diversity was captured.

Germline V gene data show CDR1 as LNHDA and CDR2 as SQIVND (reference sequence). V was pared by 6 bases and J by 6 bases, with 15 bases of the junction left unmatched. This CDR3 is built from 16 residues. Specimen: memory CD8+ T cells sorted from blood. Subset reported: CD45RO+ cells pooled with CCR7-negative TemRA cells. The gene calls are TRBV19 and TRBJ2-3, with TRBD1 matching over 7 bases. The source is a man between 25 and 39 years old in good health. CDR3 bases: TGTGCCAGTAGAGAGACAGGGTTGCGAGTTATTGATACGCAGTATTTT. It encodes CASRETGLRVIDTQYF.